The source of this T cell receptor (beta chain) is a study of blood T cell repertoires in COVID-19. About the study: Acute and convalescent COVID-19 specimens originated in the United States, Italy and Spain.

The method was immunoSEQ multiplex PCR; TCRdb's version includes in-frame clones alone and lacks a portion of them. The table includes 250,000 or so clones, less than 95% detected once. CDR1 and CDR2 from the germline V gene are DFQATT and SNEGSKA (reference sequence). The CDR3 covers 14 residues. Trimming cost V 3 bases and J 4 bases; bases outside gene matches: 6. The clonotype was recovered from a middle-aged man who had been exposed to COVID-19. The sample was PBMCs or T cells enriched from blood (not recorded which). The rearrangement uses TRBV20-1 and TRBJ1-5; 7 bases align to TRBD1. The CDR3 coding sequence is TGCAGTGCTAGTTCGTCAGGGGGAAATCAGCCCCAGCATTTT. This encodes CSASSSGGNQPQHF.